Reported below is one T cell receptor (beta chain). Its antigen is still unknown. Compared with germline, one end of the junction differs, possibly owing to a read error. This entry is derived from a study of CD8+CD57+ T cells in acquired aplastic anemia. As for the study in general: Sorted CD4+ and CD8+ cells gave a mean 3.2 ug DNA, range about 0.19 to 27.4 ug. Study-wide results and caveats: Patients shared about 30 CD8+ CDR3 sequences with controls.

CD8+CD57+ cell expansion had been shown by flow cytometry in patients chosen for sequencing. Every one of the patients had aplastic anemia (severe, acquired). Blood was sampled before the patients had received any therapy. Germline assignment: CDR1 SGHVS and CDR2 FQNEAQ. This CDR3 region has 13 residues. Genomic DNA templated the TCR beta VDJ and CDR3 profiling. One entry per CDR3 protein results from TCRdb running MiXCR on the reads. The sample holds about 180,000 distinct CDR3 sequences, roughly 50% seen once. The TCR was taken from a human donor with aplastic anemia. The sample consisted of sorted CD4+, CD8+, or CD8+CD57+ T cells (not recorded which) from PBMCs. The chain combines TRBV7-8 with TRBJ1-2, with no clear D. In DNA, the CDR3 is TGTGCCAGCAGCTCACTGGGAAACTATGGCTACGCCTTC. This encodes CASSSLGNYGYAF.